This T cell receptor (beta chain) was identified during a study of blood T cells in healthy people across ages. Looked up from germline, CDR1 is SGHDN and CDR2 is FVKESK. Trimming took off 5 bases at V and 4 bases at J, with 17 bases between the two ends. The CDR3 extends over 15 amino acids. Through a sample-barcoded 5' primer and a J-beta primer mix, a second PCR was run for roughly 6 to 12 cycles. Using its own MiXCR run on the 5' RACE reads, TCRdb lists one record per CDR3 protein. The sample carries 550,000 to 700,000 distinct CDR3 sequences, roughly 28% recorded once. The sequenced sample was blood. This rearrangement joins TRBV14 to TRBJ2-5, with D maybe TRBD2 (5 bases). This sequence was found in a woman aged 70-85 years in good health. CDR3 sequence reads: CASSSGLQVVETQYF. DNA of the CDR3: TGTGCCAGCAGCTCCGGACTGCAGGTCGTAGAGACCCAGTACTTC.